This entry features one T cell receptor (beta chain) sequence. Its target is not known. Amplification of TCR beta CDR3 regions used RNA as the template. The HTBI primer set served for first-round RT-PCR of the TCR CDR3. TCRdb fed the multiplex PCR reads into MiXCR, producing one record per CDR3 protein. Altogether a few hundred thousand distinct CDR3 sequences are present, about a sixth being singletons, with the ten largest covering about 7%. Patients aged 18 to 65 had newly diagnosed hyperthyroidism of under 2 months' duration. Thyroid ultrasound, orbital computed tomography, clinical symptoms, and serum thyroxine and TRAb underpinned diagnoses. This specimen comes from a study of T cells in Graves' hyperthyroidism and ophthalmopathy. Overall study context: Peripheral blood samples were taken at initial diagnosis, prior to any treatment.

Study outcomes and limitations: In the blood, most expanded thyroid clonotypes above 0.001 appeared as well.

The receptor was derived from a young woman with Graves' hyperthyroidism. The material sequenced was blood.

The CDR3, as DNA: TGTGCCAGCTCACCGTCGGACAGGACTAGTCGGGGCTACACCTTC. It is translated as CASSPSDRTSRGYTF. The chain joins TRBV18 to TRBJ1-2; TRBD1 matches 7 bases. CDR1 is KGHSH and CDR2 is LQKENI in the germline V gene. With 3 bases clipped from V and 8 bases from J, the junction kept 12 bases outside the gene matches. The CDR3 has 15 residues.